This T cell receptor (beta chain) was captured in a study of shared clonotypes between healthy human individuals. CD45RO+ cells went into CD8 memory alongside CCR7-negative CD45RA+ TemRA cells. CDR1 is MGHRA and CDR2 is YSYEKL in the germline V gene. The CDR3 runs to 15 residues. Trimming pared 1 base from V and 9 bases from J, leaving 16 bases between. Assay: immunoSEQ multiplex PCR; the TCRdb copy retains only in-frame clones and omits some. The repertoire holds 300,000 to 400,000 clones, with 87% as singletons. The material sequenced was memory CD8+ T cells sorted from blood. Subset of the sample: CD45RO+ cells pooled with CCR7-negative TemRA cells. The rearrangement joins TRBV4-1 to TRBJ2-1, with D perhaps being TRBD1 or TRBD2 (5 bases each). The receptor's source is a man in his late teens or twenties in good health. The CDR3 protein is CASSQGLQGPGEQFF. As DNA, the CDR3 is TGCGCCAGCAGCCAAGGTCTGCAGGGACCCGGTGAGCAGTTCTTC.